What follows are 4 T cell receptor beta chains derived from one specimen sequenced in a study of early T cells in non-severe SARS-CoV-2 infection. Each CDR3 protein is one row after TCRdb ran MiXCR on the 5' RACE reads. The sample lists about 45,000 distinct CDR3 sequences; 11% were seen once. Material for sequencing was whole blood. The receptors were sampled from an adult who was a healthcare worker with PCR-confirmed SARS-CoV-2 infection or an uninfected control (not recorded which).

The rearrangement links TRBV7-9 to TRBJ2-5, with 14 positions matching TRBD2. This CDR3 has 17 residues. In germline, CDR1 is SEHNR, CDR2 FQNEAQ (reference sequence). The junction had 6 bases not matched to a gene; V was cut back by 4 bases and J by 2 bases. For the CDR3, the DNA is TGTGCCAGCAGCTACGGGACTAGCGGGAGAGTGCAAGAGACCCAGTACTTC. Residues: CASSYGTSGRVQETQYF.

This chain connects TRBV7-2 to TRBJ2-2; 11 nucleotides match TRBD2. The germline V gene encodes CDR1 SGHTA and CDR2 FQGNSA. The CDR3 has 14 residues. Trimming at V came to 5 bases and at J to 7 bases, leaving 3 bases not matched to a gene. This CDR3 reads CASSGTSGRGELFF. The CDR3 nucleotides are TGTGCCAGCAGCGGGACTAGCGGCCGCGGGGAGCTGTTTTTT.

This clonotype showed up many times. V gene TRBV5-1 combines with J gene TRBJ2-7; 14 bases are a match to TRBD2. The CDR3 has 17 residues. Germline-derived CDR1 and CDR2 are SGHRS and YFSETQ. Trimming at V came to 4 bases and at J to 3 bases, leaving 9 bases not matched to a gene. The CDR3 DNA reads TGCGCCAGCAGCACGGGACTAGCGGGAGTATCCCTCTACGAGCAGTACTTC. Its protein product is CASSTGLAGVSLYEQYF.

The table lists this clonotype with many counts. The chain employs TRBV28 and TRBJ2-7; D unresolved. The CDR3 runs 15 residues. Trimming left V 6 bases short and J 1 base short, with 16 bases between. Germline values: CDR1 MDHEN, CDR2 SYDVKM. CDR3 residues: CASRRTATASYEQYF. In DNA, the CDR3 is TGTGCCAGCAGAAGGACGGCCACCGCTTCCTACGAGCAGTACTTC.